This paragraph reports one T cell receptor beta chain. The clone's antigen remains unknown. No much larger clone exists at a distance of one base, and base qualities are not known. The cysteine opens and the phenylalanine closes a CDR3 of 14 amino acids. Only the CDR3 part of the read is kept: 42 bases, read in frame from the first base. As encoded in the germline V gene (reference sequence), CDR1 is MNHEY while CDR2 is SMNVEV. The protocol used for the library was 5' RACE. Instrument used: Illumina HiSeq 2500. The second PCR ran for about 7 to 11 cycles and used a J-beta primer mix along with a sample-barcoded 5' primer. Each TCR beta cDNA molecule received a unique molecular identifier from a template-switch 5' adaptor carrying 12 random nucleotides. Each sample yielded at least 2.5 million CDR3-containing paired-end reads. The Mint cDNA synthesis kit, primed by a TRBC-specific oligonucleotide, was used to synthesize first-strand cDNA from all RNA. After uracil-DNA glycosylase treatment, a first 18-cycle PCR used universal primers M1SS and BC2_uni_R on all cDNA. In the source study's methods: For normalization, 1 million high-quality reads were randomly selected from each sample, with every read carrying a distinct molecular identifier. Instead of being binned into consensus sequences, reads that shared molecular identifiers were thrown out. MiTCR, run with a Q25 quality threshold and the strictest error-elimination algorithm, handled CDR3 identification, clonotype clustering and error correction. A nonparametric unseen species model using Euler transformation provided a lower-bound estimate of total TCR beta diversity. The public reads were run again by TCRdb, first through fastp at Q25 and then through MiXCR, and only productive beta chains were kept. Every distinct CDR3 protein forms one entry, paired with its most common genes and DNA. TCRdb assigned the V and J calls; the authors' analysis was not used. Across this sample there are under 2,000,000 distinct CDR3 sequences, with roughly 52% seen only once. The top ten constitute 2% to 2.5% of the sample.

This entry is derived from a study of blood T cells in healthy people across ages (dated by TCRdb to between 2015 and 2016). About the study as a whole: In model experiments, template switching captured about one uniquely barcoded TCR beta cDNA molecule for every two T cells. Age-related changes in TCR beta repertoire diversity were measured in the study by deep sequencing normalized with unique cDNA molecular identifiers. Donors were grouped into four age groups: young (average roughly 15 years), middle-aged (39), aged (roughly 62) and long-lived (around 80). To avoid experimental bias, donors of different ages were randomly spread across the sequencing lanes. Two additional independent replicas of 1 million unique cDNA reads from the same blood draw were analyzed for two donors (one aged 18 to 29 and one aged 80 or older).

The study at large found these results: The CMV infection status of donors was not known, potentially confounding age-related changes in expanded clonotypes. Bulk unsorted PBMC profiling prevented conclusive comparison of naive and antigen-experienced compartments. Observed TCR beta diversity correlated strongly with the percentage of naive T cells measured by flow cytometry. Total diversity estimates from one million sequenced T cells were considered lower bounds and underestimates. As age increased, observed TCR beta diversity per million T cells dropped in a roughly linear way, and a significant reduction was already evident by age roughly 40. The long-lived group showed more naive CD4+ T cells, fewer expanded clones and increased TCR diversity than the aged group, suggesting age selection.

Donors were 35 to 40 systemically healthy Caucasian individuals from Russia aged roughly 6 to 95 years. Approximately 9.3 milliliters of peripheral blood were drawn from each donor into EDTA-treated Vacutainer tubes. Ficoll-Paque density-gradient centrifugation was used to isolate PBMCs, with at least 7 million per sample. Total RNA was extracted from PBMCs with Trizol reagent, with at least 5.5 micrograms obtained per sample. Naive CD45RAhigh/CD27high T cell percentages were measured by flow cytometry on a PBMC aliquot from every donor. The sequence was collected from a woman in her thirties or forties in good health. Here the chain combines TRBV27 and TRBJ2-4, and 8 junction bases match TRBD1. Matching the DNA end better, TRBJ2-5 makes the J call doubtful. The sequenced sample was blood. The CDR3 loop reads CASSSGTGIATQYF. The nucleotide sequence reads as follows: TGTGCCAGCAGCTCCGGGACAGGTATAGCGACCCAGTACTTC.